The source of this T cell receptor beta chain is a study of vaccination and CD4 T cells after COVID-19. Study background: The study enrolled six male and four female convalescents, two of whom were Hispanic. No peptide, an HIV-1 Nef pool, or a CEFX pool was what each control culture received.

Treatment of the sample: roughly ten-day PBMC culture with coronavirus spike peptide pools or control peptides (ViraFEST assay). The Oncomine TCR Beta short-read assay generated sequence data from the DNA of cultured CD4+ T cells. TCRdb processed the PCR reads anew with MiXCR; each CDR3 protein has one entry. The table has about 27,000 distinct CDR3 sequences, roughly 60% seen once. The trim removed 6 bases at V and 5 bases at J, leaving 14 bases unmatched. The CDR3 loop spans 16 amino acids. Germline V gene data show CDR1 as SGHRS and CDR2 as YFSETQ. In regard to this clonotype: No antigen is known for it.

This TCR derives from a human donor who received a COVID-19 vaccine. This material consisted of CD4+ T cells from blood, cultured in vitro, taken after SARS-CoV-2 vaccination. This rearrangement joins TRBV5-1 to TRBJ2-3; 8 bases are shared with TRBD2. The CDR3 spells CASTKGIAGQGDTQYF. CDR3 in DNA: TGCGCCAGCACCAAGGGGATAGCGGGGCAGGGAGATACGCAGTATTTT.